One and the same sample provided the 2 T cell receptor beta chains below, sequenced in a study of T-cell reconstitution after alpha-beta-depleted transplantation in children. A TCRbeta library incorporating unique molecular identifiers was prepared. Via MiXCR, TCRdb re-called the PCR reads, giving one row per CDR3 protein. The sample holds around 450,000 distinct CDR3 sequences; approximately 42% are singletons and the top ten take around a quarter. The input for sequencing was PBMCs, taken before TCRalphabeta/CD19-depleted stem cell transplant. The receptors here all came from a girl aged 2 to 9 with aplastic anemia, due to receive a stem cell transplant.

This clonotype was counted ten times or more. The genes are TRBV20-1 and TRBJ2-1; TRBD2 is a possible D gene (6 bases). CDR1 is DFQATT and CDR2 is SNEGSKA in the germline V gene (reference sequence). The CDR3 contains 15 residues. V lost 5 bases, J lost 0 bases, and 14 bases lay in between. CDR3 DNA: TGCAGTGCTCGGAGCGGGTCTAGCTCCTACAATGAGCAGTTCTTC. It translates to CSARSGSSSYNEQFF.

The chain uses TRBV7-2 and TRBJ2-1, with 12 bases identical to TRBD2. The V gene's germline CDR1 is SGHTA and CDR2 FQGNSA. The CDR3 is 15 residues long. Trimming at V came to 5 bases and at J to 9 bases, leaving 8 bases not matched to a gene. CDR3 in amino acids: CASSALAGGPGEQFF. In nucleotides, the CDR3 is TGTGCCAGCAGCGCACTAGCGGGGGGTCCAGGTGAGCAGTTCTTC.